The 4 T cell receptor beta chains in this list originate from one sample, sequenced in a study of cytomegalovirus exposure and HLA in healthy donors. This PCR relied on a set of 60 Vbeta primers and 13 Jbeta primers. Sequencing was performed with immunoSEQ multiplex PCR; in TCRdb, only in-frame clones are kept and a portion is missing. The sample has 200,000 or so clones; approximately 78% are singletons. The sample was PBMCs. The receptors originated from a woman between 45 and 65 years old in good health and CMV-seropositive.

V and J are TRBV27 and TRBJ1-4; TRBD1 agrees at 8 bases. From germline, CDR1 is MNHEY and CDR2 SMNVEV (reference sequence). With 5 bases clipped from V and 5 bases from J, the junction kept 7 bases outside the gene matches. There are 15 residues in the CDR3. The CDR3 loop is CASSRGTGRNEKLFF. In DNA form, the CDR3 reads TGTGCCAGCAGTCGAGGGACAGGAAGGAATGAAAAACTGTTTTTT.

Turning to this clone: In the same sample, other DNA sequences code for this CDR3. V and J are TRBV10-2 and TRBJ2-7; a possible D gene is TRBD2 (6 bases). Trimming removed 4 bases at V and 2 bases at J, with 12 bases between. Germline CDR1 is WSHSY and CDR2 is SAAADI. This CDR3 region has 14 residues. CDR3 loop: CASSAGAIPYEQYF. The CDR3 DNA reads TGCGCCAGCAGTGCGGGAGCGATTCCCTACGAGCAGTACTTC.

This clone was observed a few times. This sequence joins TRBV28 and TRBJ2-5; the D gene is possibly TRBD2 (6 bases). Between the trimmed V and J ends, which lost 4 bases and 1 base, there was a span of 10 bases. Germline loops: CDR1 MDHEN, CDR2 SYDVKM. This CDR3 has 14 residues. CDR3 bases: TGTGCCAGCAGTTCCCAGGGAGGCCAAGAGACCCAGTACTTC. Translated, it gives CASSSQGGQETQYF.

The rearrangement joins TRBV27 to TRBJ1-2; possible D gene TRBD1, 6 bases. The germline gives CDR1 MNHEY, CDR2 SMNVEV (reference sequence). The V and J ends lost 5 bases and 4 bases respectively, with 17 bases between them. This CDR3 comprises 15 residues. This chain's CDR3 is CASSPRNGGAYGYTF. The DNA for the CDR3 is TGTGCCAGCAGTCCCCGTAACGGGGGGGCCTATGGCTACACCTTC.